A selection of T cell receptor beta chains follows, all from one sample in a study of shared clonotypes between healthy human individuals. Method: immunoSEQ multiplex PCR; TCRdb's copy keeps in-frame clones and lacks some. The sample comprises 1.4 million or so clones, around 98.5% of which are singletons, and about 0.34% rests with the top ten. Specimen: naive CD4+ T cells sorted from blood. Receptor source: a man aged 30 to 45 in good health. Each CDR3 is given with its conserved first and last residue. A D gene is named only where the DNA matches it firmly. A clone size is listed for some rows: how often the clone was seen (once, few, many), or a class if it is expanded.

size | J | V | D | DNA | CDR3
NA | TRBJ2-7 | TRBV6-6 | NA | TGTGCCAGCGAGCGGTCGGGCGAGCAGTACTTC | CASERSGEQYF
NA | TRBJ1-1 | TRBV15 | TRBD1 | TGTGCCACCAGCAGAGTTCTCAGGACAGGGAGGTTATTGAACACTGAAGCTTTCTTT | CATSRVLRTGRLLNTEAFF
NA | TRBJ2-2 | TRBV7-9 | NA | TGTGCCAGCAGCCATAGCAGGGTTAGCGGAGTCACCGGGGAGCTGTTTTTT | CASSHSRVSGVTGELFF
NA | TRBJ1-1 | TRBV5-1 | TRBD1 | TGCGCCAGCAGCTTGATCGGACAGGGGACGATTTCGGTCACTGAAGCTTTCTTT | CASSLIGQGTISVTEAFF
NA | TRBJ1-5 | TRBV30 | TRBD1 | TGTGCCTGTAACAGGGGCGGACAGCCCCAGCATTTT | CACNRGGQPQHF
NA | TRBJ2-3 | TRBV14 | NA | TGTGCCAGCAGCACGAGCGCAGATACGCAGTATTTT | CASSTSADTQYF
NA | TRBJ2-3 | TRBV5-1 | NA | TGCGCCAGCAGCTTGGTCGGAAACACAGATACGCAGTATTTT | CASSLVGNTDTQYF
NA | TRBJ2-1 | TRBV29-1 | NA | TGCAGCGTTGGTGGGCAAGCGGCGGACTCCTACAATGAGCAGTTCTTC | CSVGGQAADSYNEQFF
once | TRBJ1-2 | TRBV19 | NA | TGTGCCAGTAGTATAGATGCGGCGGGAGGTTATGGCTACACCTTC | CASSIDAAGGYGYTF
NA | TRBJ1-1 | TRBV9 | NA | TGTGCCAGCAGCGTGACCGGGACCCCCCTCGAAGCTTTCTTT | CASSVTGTPLEAFF
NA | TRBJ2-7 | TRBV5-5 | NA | TGTGCCAGCAGCTTGGCCCCAGGGGCGACCTCCTACGAGCAGTACTTC | CASSLAPGATSYEQYF
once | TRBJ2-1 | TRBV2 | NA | TGTGCCAGCAGGGGGGTACAGGCCAATGAGCAGTTCTTC | CASRGVQANEQFF
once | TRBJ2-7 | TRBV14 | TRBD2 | TGTGCCAGCAGCCAAGCCGGGACTAGCGGGAGCGGAACCTACTTC | CASSQAGTSGSGTYF
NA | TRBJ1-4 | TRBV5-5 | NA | TGTGCCAGCAGCTTAGGACGGCCTGAAAAACTGTTTTTT | CASSLGRPEKLFF
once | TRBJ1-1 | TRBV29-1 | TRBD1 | TGCAGCGTTCACAGGGGACTTGAAGCTTTCTTT | CSVHRGLEAFF
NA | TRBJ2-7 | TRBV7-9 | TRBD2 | TGTGCCAGCAGCTTTCCCGGCCGGGACTACTCCTACGAGCAGTACTTC | CASSFPGRDYSYEQYF
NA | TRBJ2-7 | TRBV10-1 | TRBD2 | TGCGCCAGCAGCCCCGGGACTAGCGGTTCCTACGAGCAGTACTTC | CASSPGTSGSYEQYF
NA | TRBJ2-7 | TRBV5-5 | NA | TGTGCCAGCAGCTTGGGACAGGCCTCCTACGAGCAGTACTTC | CASSLGQASYEQYF
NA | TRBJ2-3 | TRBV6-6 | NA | TGTGCCAGCAGTTACTGGGGGGACACAGATACGCAGTATTTT | CASSYWGDTDTQYF
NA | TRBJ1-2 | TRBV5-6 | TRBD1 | TGTGCCAGCAGCTTACGTCAGGGGGCCGACGGCTACACCTTC | CASSLRQGADGYTF
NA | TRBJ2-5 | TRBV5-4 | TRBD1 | TGTGCCAGCAGCAGGGACAGGGAGGAGACCCAGTACTTC | CASSRDREETQYF
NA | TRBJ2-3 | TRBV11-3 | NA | TGTGCCAGCAGCTCCGGGACTAGCACAGATACGCAGTATTTT | CASSSGTSTDTQYF
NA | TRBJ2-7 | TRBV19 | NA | TGTGCCAGTAGTATCGTCTATCCCCCCTACGAGCAGTACTTC | CASSIVYPPYEQYF
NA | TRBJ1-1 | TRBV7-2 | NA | TGTGCCAGCAGCTTTTTCGGGATGAACACTGAAGCTTTCTTT | CASSFFGMNTEAFF
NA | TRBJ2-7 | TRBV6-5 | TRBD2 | TGTGCCAGCAGTTACGTAGGACTAGCGGGACATAGCGAGCAGTACTTC | CASSYVGLAGHSEQYF
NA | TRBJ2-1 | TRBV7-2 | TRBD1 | TGTGCCAGCAGCTTAGAGGCCAGGGGGATCTACAATGAGCAGTTCTTC | CASSLEARGIYNEQFF
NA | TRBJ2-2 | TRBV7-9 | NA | TGTGCCAGCAGCTTACGCAACACCGGGGAGCTGTTTTTT | CASSLRNTGELFF
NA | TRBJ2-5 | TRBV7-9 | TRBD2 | TGTGCCAGCAGCCCCCCGGTGATAGCGGGATTAGAGACCCAGTACTTC | CASSPPVIAGLETQYF
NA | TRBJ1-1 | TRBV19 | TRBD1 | TGTGCCAGTAGTATCCGATCAGTAGGGGGCAAAAACACTGAAGCTTTCTTT | CASSIRSVGGKNTEAFF
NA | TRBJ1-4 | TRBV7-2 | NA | TGTGCCAGCAGCCAATTTGATGAAAAACTGTTTTTT | CASSQFDEKLFF
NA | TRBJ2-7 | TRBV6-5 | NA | TGTGCCAGCAGTTCCTCGTATGGCAGCTCCTACGAGCAGTACTTC | CASSSSYGSSYEQYF
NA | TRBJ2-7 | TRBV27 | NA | TGTGCCAGCAGCAGCCGATCGTCGGGACCCACCTACGAGCAGTACTTC | CASSSRSSGPTYEQYF
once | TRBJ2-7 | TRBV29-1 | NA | TGCAGCGTTGTGTGGGGCCACTACGAGCAGTACTTC | CSVVWGHYEQYF
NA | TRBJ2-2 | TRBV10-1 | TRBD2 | TGCGCCAGCTCGGGACTAGCGGGCGCGAACACCGGGGAGCTGTTTTTT | CASSGLAGANTGELFF
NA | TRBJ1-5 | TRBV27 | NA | TGTGCCAGCAGTCCTAGGGCCCTCGGCAGCAATCAGCCCCAGCATTTT | CASSPRALGSNQPQHF